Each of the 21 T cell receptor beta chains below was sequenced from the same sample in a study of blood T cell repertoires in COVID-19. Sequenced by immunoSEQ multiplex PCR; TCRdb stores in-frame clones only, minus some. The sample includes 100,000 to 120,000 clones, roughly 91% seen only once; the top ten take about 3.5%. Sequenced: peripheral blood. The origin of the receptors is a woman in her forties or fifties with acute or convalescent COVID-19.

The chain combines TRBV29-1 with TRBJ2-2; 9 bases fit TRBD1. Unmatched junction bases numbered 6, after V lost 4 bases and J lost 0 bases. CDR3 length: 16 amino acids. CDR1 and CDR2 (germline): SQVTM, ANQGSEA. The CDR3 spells CSVGDREQANTGELFF. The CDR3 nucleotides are TGCAGCGTTGGGGACAGGGAACAGGCGAACACCGGGGAGCTGTTTTTT.

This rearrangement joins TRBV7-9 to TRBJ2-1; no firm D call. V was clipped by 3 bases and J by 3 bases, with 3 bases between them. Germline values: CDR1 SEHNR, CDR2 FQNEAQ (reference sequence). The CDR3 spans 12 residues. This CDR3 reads CASSFNYNEQFF. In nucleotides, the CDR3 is TGTGCCAGCAGCTTCAACTACAATGAGCAGTTCTTC.

The CDR3 here is CASSPRDRGLNQPQHF. CDR3 coding DNA: TGTGCCAGCAGTCCCCGAGACAGGGGGCTCAATCAGCCCCAGCATTTT. The chain joins TRBV6-6 to TRBJ1-5; 10 bases are shared with TRBD1. This CDR3 region has 16 residues. Germline V CDR1 and CDR2: MNHNY, SVGAGI (reference sequence). The V segment lost 5 bases and the J segment 3 bases; nucleotides outside the gene matches: 7.

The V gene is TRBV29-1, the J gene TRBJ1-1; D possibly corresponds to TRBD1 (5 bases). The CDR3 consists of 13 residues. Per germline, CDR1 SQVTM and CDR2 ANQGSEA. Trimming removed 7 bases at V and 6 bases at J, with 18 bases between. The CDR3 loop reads CSAPQGFISEAFF. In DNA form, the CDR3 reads TGCAGCGCCCCCCAGGGATTCATCTCTGAAGCTTTCTTT.

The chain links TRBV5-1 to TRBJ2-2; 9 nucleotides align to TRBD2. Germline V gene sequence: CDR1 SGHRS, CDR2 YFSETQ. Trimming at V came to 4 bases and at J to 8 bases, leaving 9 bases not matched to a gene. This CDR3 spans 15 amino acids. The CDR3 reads CASSAMTSGGGELFF. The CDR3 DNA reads TGCGCCAGCAGCGCCATGACTAGCGGCGGGGGGGAGCTGTTTTTT. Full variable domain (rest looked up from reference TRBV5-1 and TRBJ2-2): KAGVTQTPRYLIKTRGQQVTLSCSPISGHRSVSWYQQTPGQGLQFLFEYFSETQRNKGNFPGRFSGRQFSNSRSEMNVSTLELGDSALYLCASSAMTSGGGELFFGEGSRLTVL.

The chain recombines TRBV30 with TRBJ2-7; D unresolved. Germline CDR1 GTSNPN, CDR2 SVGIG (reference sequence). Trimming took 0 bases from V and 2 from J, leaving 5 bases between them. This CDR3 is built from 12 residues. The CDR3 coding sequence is TGTGCCTGGAGTGTAAGCACCTACGAGCAGTACTTC. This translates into CAWSVSTYEQYF.

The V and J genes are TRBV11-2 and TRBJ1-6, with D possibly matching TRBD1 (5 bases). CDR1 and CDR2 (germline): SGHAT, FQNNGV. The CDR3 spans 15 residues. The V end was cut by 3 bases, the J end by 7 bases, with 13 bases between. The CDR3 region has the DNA TGTGCCAGCAGCTTGCTAGACAGTGGAAATTCACCCCTCCACTTT. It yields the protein CASSLLDSGNSPLHF.

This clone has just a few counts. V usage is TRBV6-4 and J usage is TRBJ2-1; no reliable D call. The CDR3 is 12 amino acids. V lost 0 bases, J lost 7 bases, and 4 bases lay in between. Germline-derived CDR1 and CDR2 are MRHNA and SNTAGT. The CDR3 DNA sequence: TGTGCCAGCAGTGACTCCAGGAATGAGCAGTTCTTC. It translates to CASSDSRNEQFF.

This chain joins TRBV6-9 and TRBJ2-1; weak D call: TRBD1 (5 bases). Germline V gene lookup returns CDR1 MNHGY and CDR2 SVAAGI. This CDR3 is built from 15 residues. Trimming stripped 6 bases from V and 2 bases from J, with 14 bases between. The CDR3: CASRIPGATYNEQFF. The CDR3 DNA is TGTGCCAGCAGGATCCCTGGGGCCACCTACAATGAGCAGTTCTTC.

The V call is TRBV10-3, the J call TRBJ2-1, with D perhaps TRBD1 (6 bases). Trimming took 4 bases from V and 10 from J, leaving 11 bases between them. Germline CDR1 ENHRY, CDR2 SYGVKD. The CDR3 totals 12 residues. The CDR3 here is CAISGQAAEQFF. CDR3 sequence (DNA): TGTGCCATCAGTGGACAGGCCGCGGAGCAGTTCTTC.

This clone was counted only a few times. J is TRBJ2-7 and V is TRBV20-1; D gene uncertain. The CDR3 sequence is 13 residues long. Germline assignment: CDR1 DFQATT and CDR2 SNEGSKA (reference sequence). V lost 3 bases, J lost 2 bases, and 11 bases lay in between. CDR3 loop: CSASKSPAYEQYF. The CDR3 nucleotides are TGCAGTGCTAGTAAAAGCCCTGCCTACGAGCAGTACTTC.

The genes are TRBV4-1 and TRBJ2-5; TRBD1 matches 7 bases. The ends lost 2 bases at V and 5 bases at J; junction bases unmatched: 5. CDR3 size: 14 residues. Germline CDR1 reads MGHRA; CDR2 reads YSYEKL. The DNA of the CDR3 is TGCGCCAGCAGCCAACCCGACAGGGTTGAGACCCAGTACTTC. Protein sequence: CASSQPDRVETQYF.

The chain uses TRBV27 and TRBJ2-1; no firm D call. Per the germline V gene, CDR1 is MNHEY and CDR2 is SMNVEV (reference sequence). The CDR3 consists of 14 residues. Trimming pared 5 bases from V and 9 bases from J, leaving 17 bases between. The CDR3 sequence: CASSPTHSRPEQFF. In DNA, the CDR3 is TGTGCCAGCAGTCCTACTCACAGCCGGCCTGAGCAGTTCTTC.

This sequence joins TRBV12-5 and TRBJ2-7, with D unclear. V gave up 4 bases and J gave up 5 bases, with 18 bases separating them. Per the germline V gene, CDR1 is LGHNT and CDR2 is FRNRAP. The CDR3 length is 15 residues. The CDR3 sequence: CASGSTLLLGNEQYF. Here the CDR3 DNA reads TGTGCTAGTGGTTCCACCCTTCTCCTAGGTAACGAGCAGTACTTC.

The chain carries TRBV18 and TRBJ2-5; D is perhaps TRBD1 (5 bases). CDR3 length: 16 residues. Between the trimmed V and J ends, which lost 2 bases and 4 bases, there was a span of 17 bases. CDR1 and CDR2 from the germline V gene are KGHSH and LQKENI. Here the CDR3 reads CASSPSDVQGRETQYF. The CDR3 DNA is TGTGCCAGCTCACCAAGCGATGTCCAGGGTCGAGAGACCCAGTACTTC. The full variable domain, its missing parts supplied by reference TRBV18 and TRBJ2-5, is NAGVMQNPRHLVRRRGQEARLRCSPMKGHSHVYWYRQLPEEGLKFMVYLQKENIIDESGMPKERFSAEFPKEGPSILRIQQVVRGDSAAYFCASSPSDVQGRETQYFGPGTRLLVL.

The CDR3 bases are TGTGCCAGTAGTATAGGTCGGGAAGATACGCAGTATTTT. It yields the protein CASSIGREDTQYF. The J gene is TRBJ2-3, the V gene TRBV19; a possible D gene is TRBD2 (5 bases). V was shortened by 1 base and J by 5 bases, with 7 bases between the two germline ends. Germline lookup yields CDR1 LNHDA and CDR2 SQIVND (reference sequence). The CDR3 sequence is 13 residues long. Using reference TRBV19 and TRBJ2-3 for the parts outside the CDR3, the full variable domain is DGGITQSPKYLFRKEGQNVTLSCEQNLNHDAMYWYRQDPGQGLRLIYYSQIVNDFQKGDIAEGYSVSREKKESFPLTVTSAQKNPTAFYLCASSIGREDTQYFGPGTRLTVL.

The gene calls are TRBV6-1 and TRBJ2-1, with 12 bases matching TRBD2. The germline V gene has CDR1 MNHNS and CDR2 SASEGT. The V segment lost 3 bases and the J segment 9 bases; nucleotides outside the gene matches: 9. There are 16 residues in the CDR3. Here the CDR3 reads CASSELAGGRPGEQFF. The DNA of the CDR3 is TGTGCCAGCAGTGAGCTAGCGGGAGGGCGGCCTGGTGAGCAGTTCTTC.

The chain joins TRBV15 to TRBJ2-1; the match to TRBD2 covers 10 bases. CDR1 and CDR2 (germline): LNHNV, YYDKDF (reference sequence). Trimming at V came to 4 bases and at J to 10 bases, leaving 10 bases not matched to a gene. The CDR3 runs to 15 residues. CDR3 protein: CATSKGTSATWEQFF. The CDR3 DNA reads TGTGCCACCAGCAAGGGGACTAGCGCGACCTGGGAGCAGTTCTTC.

The CDR3 spells CASSRLVRNEQFF. CDR3 in DNA: TGTGCCAGTAGTAGACTAGTCCGCAATGAGCAGTTCTTC. This chain uses TRBV19 with TRBJ2-1, with D perhaps matching TRBD2 (6 bases). Trimming stripped 4 bases from V and 6 bases from J, with 10 bases between. Germline CDR1 reads LNHDA; CDR2 reads SQIVND (reference sequence). The CDR3 contains 13 residues.

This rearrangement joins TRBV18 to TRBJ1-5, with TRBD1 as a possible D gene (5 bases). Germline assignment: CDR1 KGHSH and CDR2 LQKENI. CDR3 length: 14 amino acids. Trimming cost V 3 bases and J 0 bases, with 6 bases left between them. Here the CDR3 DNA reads TGTGCCAGCTCACCGACAGATAGCAATCAGCCCCAGCATTTT. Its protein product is CASSPTDSNQPQHF.

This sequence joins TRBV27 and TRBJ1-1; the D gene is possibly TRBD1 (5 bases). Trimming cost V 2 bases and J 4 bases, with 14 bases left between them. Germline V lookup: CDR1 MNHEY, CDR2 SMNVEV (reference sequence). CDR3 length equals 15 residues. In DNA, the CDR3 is TGTGCCAGCAGTTTAACCAGTGGGGGGTTCACTGAAGCTTTCTTT. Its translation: CASSLTSGGFTEAFF.